The 14 T cell receptor beta chains below were found in one sample sequenced in a study of blood T cell repertoires in COVID-19. Profiling relied on immunoSEQ multiplex PCR, and the TCRdb table lists in-frame clones only, not all of them. Among some 300,000 clones listed, around four fifths were seen once. The sequenced material came from peripheral blood. These receptor sequences come from a woman aged 50 to 60 with active or convalescent COVID-19.

This rearrangement joins TRBV29-1 to TRBJ2-3; D is possibly TRBD2 (6 bases). CDR1 and CDR2 from the germline V gene are SQVTM and ANQGSEA. This CDR3 region has 13 residues. Trimming took 3 bases from V and 1 from J, leaving 8 bases between them. The CDR3, as DNA: TGCAGCGTTGACGGGGAGGGCACAGATACGCAGTATTTT. It yields the protein CSVDGEGTDTQYF.

In regard to this clone: The same CDR3 also results from other DNA sequences found in this sample. The V call is TRBV5-1, the J call TRBJ2-3; possible D gene TRBD1, 6 bases. The CDR3 length is 14 residues. Trimming shortened V by 1 base and J by 1 base, and 7 bases separated the two germline ends. Per germline, CDR1 SGHRS and CDR2 YFSETQ. The CDR3 bases are TGCGCCAGCAGCTTGCGACAGGGCACAGATACGCAGTATTTT. It yields the protein CASSLRQGTDTQYF.

The chain employs TRBV6-4 and TRBJ2-1; 11 nucleotides align to TRBD2. This CDR3 has 14 residues. With 3 bases clipped from V and 13 bases from J, the junction kept 8 bases outside the gene matches. The V gene's germline CDR1 is MRHNA and CDR2 SNTAGT. CDR3 loop: CASSEVLAGGRQFF. As DNA, the CDR3 is TGTGCCAGCAGTGAGGTTCTAGCGGGAGGCCGTCAGTTCTTC.

The chain recombines TRBV9 with TRBJ1-1, with 9 bases that match TRBD1. The CDR3 runs to 14 residues. Germline V gives CDR1 SGDLS, CDR2 YYNGEE. J gave up 5 bases and V 5 bases, and 7 bases lay outside the gene matches. CDR3 loop: CASRQGAGNTEAFF. Here the CDR3 DNA reads TGTGCCAGCAGACAGGGGGCGGGGAATACTGAAGCTTTCTTT.

The chain joins TRBV18 to TRBJ1-1; 7 nucleotides line up with TRBD1. Germline CDR1 and CDR2: KGHSH and LQKENI. Losses at the gene ends were 1 base for V and 7 bases for J; bases not matched to a gene: 0. The CDR3 is 12 amino acids. CDR3 loop: CASSPRDSEAFF. The CDR3, as DNA: TGTGCCAGCTCACCACGGGACAGTGAAGCTTTCTTT.

The chain employs TRBV7-6 and TRBJ2-6; a weak D match, TRBD2 (7 bases). Trimming removed 0 bases from V and 2 bases from J, with 8 bases in between. This CDR3 contains 16 residues. Germline V CDR1 and CDR2: SGHVS, FNYEAQ. CDR3 bases: TGTGCCAGCAGCTTAGCGGGGGGGCCTGGGGCCAACGTCCTGACTTTC. This gives the protein CASSLAGGPGANVLTF.

The CDR3: CASSPLTPTGSNTEAFF. Written as DNA, the CDR3 is TGTGCCAGCAGTCCGCTTACCCCGACAGGGAGTAACACTGAAGCTTTCTTT. The chain links TRBV28 to TRBJ1-1; 7 bases fit TRBD1. CDR1 and CDR2 from the germline V gene are MDHEN and SYDVKM. The CDR3 covers 17 residues. Trimming cost V 5 bases and J 2 bases; bases outside gene matches: 14.

This rearrangement joins TRBV4-1 to TRBJ2-3; tentative D call: TRBD2 (5 bases). Germline V gene sequence: CDR1 MGHRA, CDR2 YSYEKL. This CDR3 comprises 16 residues. V was clipped by 0 bases and J by 0 bases, with 10 bases between them. The CDR3 sequence is CASSQDGTGSTDTQYF. The CDR3 nucleotides read TGCGCCAGCAGCCAAGATGGAACGGGGAGCACAGATACGCAGTATTTT.

In its sample, this clone was seen a few times. This chain links TRBV4-2 with TRBJ2-1; 7 bases agree with TRBD1. V shed 0 bases and J 4 bases; nucleotides not matched to a gene: 6. Per the germline V gene, CDR1 is LGHNA and CDR2 is YNFKEQ. The CDR3 contains 16 residues. In nucleotides, the CDR3 is TGTGCCAGCAGCCAAGATGGCCAGGGGGTTTACAATGAGCAGTTCTTC. This sequence encodes CASSQDGQGVYNEQFF.

V and J are TRBV2 and TRBJ2-7, with D tentatively TRBD2 (6 bases). The V gene lost 6 bases and the J gene lost 2 bases, with 14 bases spanning the gap. Germline CDR1 is SNHLY and CDR2 is FYNNEI. The CDR3 has 14 residues. The CDR3 DNA sequence: TGTGCCAGCAGGGAGGGAGGAAGGGCCTACGAGCAGTACTTC. It translates to CASREGGRAYEQYF. Based on the CDR3 plus reference TRBV2 and TRBJ2-7, the full variable domain is EPEVTQTPSHQVTQMGQEVILRCVPISNHLYFYWYRQILGQKVEFLVSFYNNEISEKSEIFDDQFSVERPDGSNFTLKIRSTKLEDSAMYFCASREGGRAYEQYFGPGTRLTVT.

This rearrangement joins TRBV2 to TRBJ1-2; 8 nucleotides line up with TRBD1. V lost 6 bases, J lost 7 bases, and 7 bases stayed unmatched. CDR3 length: 13 amino acids. Germline CDR1 SNHLY, CDR2 FYNNEI. CDR3 sequence reads: CASRETGVGGYTF. The CDR3 DNA is TGTGCCAGCAGGGAGACAGGGGTCGGTGGCTACACCTTC.

The CDR3, as DNA: TGTGCCAGCAGTGAAGAGGCGGTCGGGACAGTTCAAGAGACCCAGTACTTC. Protein: CASSEEAVGTVQETQYF. The chain uses TRBV6-1 and TRBJ2-5; 7 nucleotides agree with TRBD1. The CDR3 has 17 residues. Trimming took 1 base from V and 2 from J; bases not matched to a gene: 10. The germline V gene encodes CDR1 MNHNS and CDR2 SASEGT.

The chain is built from TRBV11-3 and TRBJ1-1; 9 bases match TRBD1. V dropped 5 bases and J dropped 0; count of bases not matched to a gene: 4. This CDR3 spans 15 amino acids. In germline, CDR1 is SGHNT, CDR2 YENEEA. CDR3 bases: TGTGCCAGCAGCAACGGACAGGGGCTGAACACTGAAGCTTTCTTT. It codes for CASSNGQGLNTEAFF.

The chain has TRBV9 and TRBJ1-4; D is unresolved. Per the germline V gene, CDR1 is SGDLS and CDR2 is YYNGEE. The CDR3 runs 19 residues. V lost 4 bases and J 7 bases, leaving 29 bases between the germline ends. In DNA form, the CDR3 reads TGTGCCAGCAGCCCTCTTATTGGGTTAGATTCCACTATGAGTGAAAAACTGTTTTTT. This gives the protein CASSPLIGLDSTMSEKLFF. The variable domain in full, completed from reference TRBV9 and TRBJ1-4, reads DSGVTQTPKHLITATGQRVTLRCSPRSGDLSVYWYQQSLDQGLQFLIQYYNGEERAKGNILERFSAQQFPDLHSELNLSSLELGDSALYFCASSPLIGLDSTMSEKLFFGSGTQLSVL.